This T cell receptor (beta chain) is drawn from a study of Ad26.COV2.S vaccination and SARS-CoV-2 variants. As for the study in general: Donor was in the COV1001 Ad26.COV2.S trial arm. Overall study findings and caveats: Using TCR breadth and depth analyses may have led to underestimated total T cell responses. Responses of spike-specific T cells (both CD8+ and CD4+) reportedly showed substantial breadth after vaccination.

Treatment of the sample: around 19 received Ad26.COV2.S at low or high dose, single or two shots; a few received placebo; per-sample allocation not given. All samples were drawn on day 63, counting from the first vaccine or placebo injection. Aged 18-55 years, donor was enrolled in Boston in the early 2020s. This CDR3 has 15 residues. V dropped 2 bases and J dropped 4; count of bases not matched to a gene: 7. CDR1 and CDR2 from the germline V gene are MDHEN and SYDVKM. Clones were sequenced by immunoSEQ multiplex PCR, and TCRdb holds only the in-frame ones, with some missing. The sample carries 380,000 or so clones, 75% to 90% recorded once. This clone is a singleton in its sample. The antigen is undetermined.

The chain employs TRBV28 and TRBJ1-1; TRBD1 matches 7 bases. The TCR originated in a person aged 18-65 years who received the Ad26.COV2.S COVID-19 vaccine or a placebo. This material consisted of peripheral blood, taken in a trial of Ad26.COV2.S vaccine versus placebo. The chain's CDR3 is CASSLRGGALTEAFF. CDR3 coding DNA: TGTGCCAGCAGTTTACGAGGGGGCGCACTCACTGAAGCTTTCTTT.